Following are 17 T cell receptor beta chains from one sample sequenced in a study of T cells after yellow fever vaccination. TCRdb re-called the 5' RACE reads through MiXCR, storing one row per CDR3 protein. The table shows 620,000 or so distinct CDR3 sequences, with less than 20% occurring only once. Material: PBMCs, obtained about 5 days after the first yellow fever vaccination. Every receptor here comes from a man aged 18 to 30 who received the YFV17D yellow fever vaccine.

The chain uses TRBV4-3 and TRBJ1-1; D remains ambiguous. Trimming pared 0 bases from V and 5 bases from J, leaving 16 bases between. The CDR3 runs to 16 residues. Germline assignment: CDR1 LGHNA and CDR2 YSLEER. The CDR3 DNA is TGCGCCAGCAGCCAAGATGTTCGACCGGGCCCGACTGAAGCTTTCTTT. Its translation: CASSQDVRPGPTEAFF.

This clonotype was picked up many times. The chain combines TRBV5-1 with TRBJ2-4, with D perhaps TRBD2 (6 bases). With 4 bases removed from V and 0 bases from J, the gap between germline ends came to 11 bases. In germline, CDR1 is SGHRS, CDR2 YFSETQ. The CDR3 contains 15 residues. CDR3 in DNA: TGCGCCAGCAGCGAAGGGACTTTAGCCAAAAACATTCAGTACTTC. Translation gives CASSEGTLAKNIQYF.

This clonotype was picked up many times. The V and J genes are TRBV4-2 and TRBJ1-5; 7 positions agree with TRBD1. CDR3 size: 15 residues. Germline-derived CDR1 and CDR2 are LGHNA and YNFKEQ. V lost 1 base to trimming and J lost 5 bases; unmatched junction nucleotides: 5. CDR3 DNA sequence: TGTGCCAGCAGCCAAGGCGTAACAGGGGATCAGCCCCAGCATTTT. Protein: CASSQGVTGDQPQHF.

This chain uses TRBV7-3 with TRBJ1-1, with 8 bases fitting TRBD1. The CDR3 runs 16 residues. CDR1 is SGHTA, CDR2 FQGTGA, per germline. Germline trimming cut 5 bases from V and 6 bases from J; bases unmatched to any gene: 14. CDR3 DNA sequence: TGTGCCAGCAGCCCTGGGACAGGATCCGGTGGCGCTGAAGCTTTCTTT. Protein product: CASSPGTGSGGAEAFF.

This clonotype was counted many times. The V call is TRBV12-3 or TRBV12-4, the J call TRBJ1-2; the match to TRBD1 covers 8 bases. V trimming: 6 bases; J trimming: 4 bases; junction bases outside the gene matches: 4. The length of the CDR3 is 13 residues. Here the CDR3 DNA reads TGTGCCAGCAGCCTCGGACAGGGCTATGGCTACACCTTC. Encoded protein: CASSLGQGYGYTF.

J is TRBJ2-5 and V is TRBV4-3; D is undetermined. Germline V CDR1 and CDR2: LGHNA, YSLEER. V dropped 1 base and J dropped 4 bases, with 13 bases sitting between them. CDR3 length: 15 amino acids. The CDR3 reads CASSQGSVVAETQYF. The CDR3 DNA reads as TGCGCCAGCAGCCAAGGGTCGGTTGTGGCAGAGACCCAGTACTTC.

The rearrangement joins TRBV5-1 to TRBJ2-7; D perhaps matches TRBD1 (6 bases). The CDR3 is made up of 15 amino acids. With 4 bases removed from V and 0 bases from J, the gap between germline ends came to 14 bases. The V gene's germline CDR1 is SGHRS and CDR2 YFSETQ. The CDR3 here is CASSAGRGSSYEQYF. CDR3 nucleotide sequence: TGCGCCAGCAGCGCGGGCAGGGGAAGCTCCTACGAGCAGTACTTC.

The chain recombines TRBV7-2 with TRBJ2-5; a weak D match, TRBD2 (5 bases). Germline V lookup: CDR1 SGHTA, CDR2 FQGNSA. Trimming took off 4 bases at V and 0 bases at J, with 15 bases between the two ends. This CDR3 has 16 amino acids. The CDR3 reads CASSSAWRSYQETQYF. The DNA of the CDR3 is TGTGCCAGCAGCTCAGCGTGGAGGTCGTACCAAGAGACCCAGTACTTC.

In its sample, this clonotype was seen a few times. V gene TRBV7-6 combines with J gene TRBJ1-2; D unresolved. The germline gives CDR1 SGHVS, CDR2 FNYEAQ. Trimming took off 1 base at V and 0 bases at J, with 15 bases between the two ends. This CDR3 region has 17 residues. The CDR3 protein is CASSLGTRETSNYGYTF. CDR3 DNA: TGTGCCAGCAGCTTAGGTACAAGGGAAACCTCTAACTATGGCTACACCTTC.

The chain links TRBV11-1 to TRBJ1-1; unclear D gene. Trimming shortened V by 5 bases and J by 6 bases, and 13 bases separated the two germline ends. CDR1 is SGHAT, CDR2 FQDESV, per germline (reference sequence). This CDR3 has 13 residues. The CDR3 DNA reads TGTGCCAGCAGCCCCCTAGCGACGGCTGAAGCTTTCTTT. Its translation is CASSPLATAEAFF.

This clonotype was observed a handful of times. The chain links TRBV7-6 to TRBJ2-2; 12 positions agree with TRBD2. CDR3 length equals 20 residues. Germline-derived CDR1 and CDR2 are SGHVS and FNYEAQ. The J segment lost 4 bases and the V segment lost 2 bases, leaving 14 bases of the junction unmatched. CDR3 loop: CASSLIHPSGGAASTGELFF. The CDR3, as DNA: TGTGCCAGCAGCTTAATTCACCCTAGCGGGGGGGCGGCGAGCACCGGGGAGCTGTTTTTT.

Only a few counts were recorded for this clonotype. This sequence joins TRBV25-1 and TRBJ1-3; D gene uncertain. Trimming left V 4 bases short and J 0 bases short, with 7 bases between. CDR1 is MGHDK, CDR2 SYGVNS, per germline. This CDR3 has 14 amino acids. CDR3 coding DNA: TGTGCCAGCAGTGCTAGGAGCTCTGGAAACACCATATATTTT. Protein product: CASSARSSGNTIYF.

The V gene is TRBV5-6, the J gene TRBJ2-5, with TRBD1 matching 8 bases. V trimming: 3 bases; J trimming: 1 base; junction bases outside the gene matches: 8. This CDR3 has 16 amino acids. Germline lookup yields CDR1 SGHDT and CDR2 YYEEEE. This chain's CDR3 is CASSYLDRVPQETQYF. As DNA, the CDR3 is TGTGCCAGCAGCTACTTGGACAGGGTTCCCCAAGAGACCCAGTACTTC.

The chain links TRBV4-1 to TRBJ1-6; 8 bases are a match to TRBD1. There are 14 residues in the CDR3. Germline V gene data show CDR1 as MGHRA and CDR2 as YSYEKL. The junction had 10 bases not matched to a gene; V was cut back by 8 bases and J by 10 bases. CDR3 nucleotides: TGCGCCAGCGGACCTGGACAGGGTGAATCACCCCTCCACTTT. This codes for CASGPGQGESPLHF.

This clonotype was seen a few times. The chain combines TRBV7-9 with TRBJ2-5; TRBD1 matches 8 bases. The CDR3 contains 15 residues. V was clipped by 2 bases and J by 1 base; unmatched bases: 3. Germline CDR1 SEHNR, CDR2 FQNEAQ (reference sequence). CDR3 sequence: CASSLTDRGQETQYF. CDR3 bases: TGTGCCAGCAGCTTAACCGACAGGGGCCAAGAGACCCAGTACTTC.

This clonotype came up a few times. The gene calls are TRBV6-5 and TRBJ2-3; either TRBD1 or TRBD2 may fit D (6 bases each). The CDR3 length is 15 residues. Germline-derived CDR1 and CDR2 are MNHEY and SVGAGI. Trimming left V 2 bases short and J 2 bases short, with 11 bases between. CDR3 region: CASSYRGPLTDTQYF. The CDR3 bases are TGTGCCAGCAGTTACCGGGGGCCCCTCACAGATACGCAGTATTTT.

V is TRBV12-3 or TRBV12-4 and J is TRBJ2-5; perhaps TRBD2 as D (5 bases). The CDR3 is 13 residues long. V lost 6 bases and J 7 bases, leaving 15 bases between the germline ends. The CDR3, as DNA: TGTGCCAGCAGCTCCCCCGGGGTACCGACCCAGTACTTC. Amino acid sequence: CASSSPGVPTQYF.